This entry describes one T cell receptor (beta chain). The record originates from a study of blood T cell repertoires in COVID-19. Overall study: T cells, B-cell-depleted T cells, or PBMCs provided the cDNA or gDNA that served as material.

The data were produced by immunoSEQ multiplex PCR, yet TCRdb's version contains in-frame clones alone and is incomplete. Of some 200,000 clones listed, around four fifths were seen once; the top ten hold roughly 17%. Sequences were obtained from PBMCs or T cells enriched from blood (not recorded which). The sequence came from a woman in her fifties or sixties who had recovered from COVID-19.

The CDR3 is CASRGTGYSYEQYF. CDR3 bases: TGTGCCAGCAGAGGGACAGGCTACTCCTACGAGCAGTACTTC. This chain uses TRBV14 with TRBJ2-7; 8 bases are a match to TRBD1. After removal of 6 bases from V and 0 bases from J, the junction contained 4 bases not matched to a gene. Germline CDR1 SGHDN, CDR2 FVKESK. The CDR3 runs to 14 residues.